What follows are 14 T cell receptor beta chains derived from one specimen sequenced in a study of cytomegalovirus exposure and HLA in healthy donors (dated by TCRdb to the late 2010s). The library was produced with the immunoSEQ multiplex PCR assay. The multiplex PCR relied on a mix of 60 forward primers for TCR Vbeta segments and 13 reverse primers for TCR Jbeta segments. What TCRdb holds here is the immuneACCESS table cut down to in-frame rearrangements. Part of the clones is not present; checked against another copy, under half of the missing clones reflect an unresolved V gene, and the others are unexplained. The sample's clone listing holds roughly 140,000 clones. Roughly 2.5% of the sample comes from the top ten. Sequencing input: PBMCs. The receptors come from a man aged 40-50 years in good health and CMV-seronegative.

The V gene is TRBV19, the J gene TRBJ1-1; maybe TRBD1 (5 bases). Looked up from germline, CDR1 is LNHDA and CDR2 is SQIVND (reference sequence). Trimming pared 3 bases from V and 5 bases from J, leaving 13 bases between. The CDR3 spans 14 residues. Here the CDR3 reads CASSIVQGGTEAFF. Written as DNA, the CDR3 is TGTGCCAGTAGTATCGTCCAGGGAGGAACTGAAGCTTTCTTT.

The chain employs TRBV6-1 and TRBJ1-5, with D possibly TRBD1 on 6 matching bases. The CDR3 totals 14 residues. Trimming removed 5 bases at V and 1 base at J, with 9 bases between. Germline loops: CDR1 MNHNS, CDR2 SASEGT. The CDR3 sequence is CASSRTGSNQPQHF. CDR3 DNA: TGTGCCAGCAGTCGAACAGGGAGCAATCAGCCCCAGCATTTT.

The chain links TRBV29-1 to TRBJ1-2; 7 positions agree with TRBD1. This CDR3 region has 13 residues. The ends lost 3 bases at V and 6 bases at J; junction bases unmatched: 7. CDR1 is SQVTM, CDR2 ANQGSEA, per germline. The DNA of the CDR3 is TGCAGCGTTGAGTTAGACAGGGAAAATGGCTACACCTTC. It is translated as CSVELDRENGYTF.

The chain employs TRBV5-1 and TRBJ1-1, with D possibly being TRBD1 (6 bases). Trimming cost V 0 bases and J 1 base, with 10 bases left between them. Per germline, CDR1 SGHRS and CDR2 YFSETQ. The CDR3 spans 15 residues. CDR3 protein: CASSLAYRENTEAFF. The CDR3 bases are TGCGCCAGCAGCTTGGCCTACAGGGAGAACACTGAAGCTTTCTTT. Looking up the rest from reference TRBV5-1 and TRBJ1-1 gives the full variable domain: KAGVTQTPRYLIKTRGQQVTLSCSPISGHRSVSWYQQTPGQGLQFLFEYFSETQRNKGNFPGRFSGRQFSNSRSEMNVSTLELGDSALYLCASSLAYRENTEAFFGQGTRLTVV.

This chain links TRBV6-5 with TRBJ2-5, with 7 bases lining up with TRBD1. The J call may be in error: the DNA end matches TRBJ2-7 better. CDR3 length: 14 residues. The germline CDR1 and CDR2 sequences are MNHEY and SVGAGI. CDR3 DNA sequence: TGTGCCAGCAGTTACTTCCAGGGGGCCTACGAGCAGTACTTC. Its protein product is CASSYFQGAYEQYF.

This chain links TRBV18 with TRBJ2-1, with D perhaps TRBD1 (5 bases). CDR3 length: 16 amino acids. Germline loops: CDR1 KGHSH, CDR2 LQKENI. The germline V and J ends were trimmed by 5 bases and 0 bases, with 14 bases remaining between them. The CDR3 is CASSSLRVNSYNEQFF. CDR3 DNA sequence: TGTGCCAGCTCATCGCTCAGGGTAAACTCCTACAATGAGCAGTTCTTC. The whole variable domain, remainder taken from reference TRBV18 and TRBJ2-1, is NAGVMQNPRHLVRRRGQEARLRCSPMKGHSHVYWYRQLPEEGLKFMVYLQKENIIDESGMPKERFSAEFPKEGPSILRIQQVVRGDSAAYFCASSSLRVNSYNEQFFGPGTRLTVL.

The chain links TRBV2 to TRBJ2-1, with a possible D match to TRBD2 (6 bases). Germline CDR1 is SNHLY and CDR2 is FYNNEI. The CDR3 extends over 11 amino acids. Between the trimmed V and J ends, which lost 5 bases and 9 bases, there was a span of 8 bases. The CDR3 DNA follows: TGTGCCAGCAGTCCGGAGGGTGAGCAGTTCTTC. Translating gives CASSPEGEQFF.

V usage is TRBV4-3 and J usage is TRBJ2-7; maybe TRBD1 (5 bases). The CDR3 has 14 residues. V was trimmed by 3 bases and J by 3 bases, leaving 12 bases between them. The germline V gene encodes CDR1 LGHNA and CDR2 YSLEER. CDR3 bases: TGCGCCAGCAGCCAGGAAGGACATCACTACGAGCAGTACTTC. Translated: CASSQEGHHYEQYF.

The V gene is TRBV2, the J gene TRBJ2-7; D is unclear. The ends were cut back, 6 bases at V and 5 bases at J, with 8 bases in the middle. The CDR3 runs 11 residues. CDR1 SNHLY and CDR2 FYNNEI come from the germline V gene. CDR3 sequence reads: CASSPLHEQYF. CDR3 DNA: TGTGCCAGCAGCCCCCTCCACGAGCAGTACTTC.

The rearrangement links TRBV4-3 to TRBJ1-1; a possible D gene is TRBD1 (5 bases). The CDR3 is made up of 14 amino acids. The V gene's germline CDR1 is LGHNA and CDR2 YSLEER. Trimming removed 0 bases at V and 4 bases at J, with 9 bases between. CDR3 sequence: CASSQDREGTEAFF. Written as DNA, the CDR3 is TGCGCCAGCAGCCAAGACAGGGAGGGCACTGAAGCTTTCTTT.

CDR3 residues: CASSLLTGYDEQYF. The CDR3 region has the DNA TGTGCCAGCAGCCTTTTAACCGGGTATGACGAGCAGTACTTC. This rearrangement joins TRBV6-5 to TRBJ2-7; D is uncertain. V lost 6 bases to trimming and J lost 5 bases, with 17 bases between them. This CDR3 spans 14 amino acids. Germline CDR1 reads MNHEY; CDR2 reads SVGAGI.

V is TRBV7-2 and J is TRBJ2-7, with a weak D call TRBD1 (6 bases). Trimming stripped 6 bases from V and 3 bases from J, with 12 bases between. This CDR3 has 13 residues. Looked up from germline, CDR1 is SGHTA and CDR2 is FQGNSA. The CDR3 sequence is CASRRQASYEQYF. In DNA form, the CDR3 reads TGTGCCAGCAGGAGACAGGCCAGCTACGAGCAGTACTTC.

The chain employs TRBV7-9 and TRBJ1-1; possible D gene TRBD1, 6 bases. The V gene's germline CDR1 is SEHNR and CDR2 FQNEAQ (reference sequence). The CDR3 has 13 amino acids. V shed 1 base and J shed 7 bases, with 10 bases lying between them. Here the CDR3 reads CASSLGNRDEAFF. The CDR3 DNA follows: TGTGCCAGCAGCTTAGGAAACAGGGATGAAGCTTTCTTT. Combining the CDR3 with reference TRBV7-9 and TRBJ1-1 gives the whole variable domain DTGVSQNPRHKITKRGQNVTFRCDPISEHNRLYWYRQTLGQGPEFLTYFQNEAQLEKSRLLSDRFSAERPKGSFSTLEIQRTEQGDSAMYLCASSLGNRDEAFFGQGTRLTVV.

V and J are TRBV28 and TRBJ2-7; 7 nucleotides line up with TRBD1. V lost 5 bases, J lost 1 base, and 8 bases stayed unmatched. CDR1 MDHEN and CDR2 SYDVKM come from the germline V gene. There are 15 residues in the CDR3. CDR3 amino acids: CASSPLDRDSYEQYF. The CDR3 DNA follows: TGTGCCAGCAGTCCCTTAGACAGGGATTCCTACGAGCAGTACTTC.